The 20 T cell receptor beta chains reported below all come from one sample, sequenced in a study of blood T cell repertoires in COVID-19. Sequencing was performed with immunoSEQ multiplex PCR; in TCRdb, only in-frame clones are kept and a portion is missing. The sample records some 370,000 clones, over 75% being singletons. Material: peripheral blood. The receptors stem from a woman under 40 with COVID-19, enrolled during active disease.

V usage is TRBV20-1 and J usage is TRBJ2-4; 9 bases are a match to TRBD1. This CDR3 has 16 amino acids. The V segment lost 3 bases and the J segment 1 base; nucleotides outside the gene matches: 7. Germline V lookup: CDR1 DFQATT, CDR2 SNEGSKA (reference sequence). The CDR3 nucleotides read TGCAGTGCTAGTCAGACAGGGGGTGCGGCCAAAAACATTCAGTACTTC. Translation: CSASQTGGAAKNIQYF.

The rearrangement links TRBV19 to TRBJ2-3, with D tentatively TRBD1 (5 bases). Germline V CDR1 and CDR2: LNHDA, SQIVND (reference sequence). V shed 4 bases and J shed 1 base, with 6 bases lying between them. The CDR3 runs to 13 residues. The CDR3 region is CASSNRRTDTQYF. CDR3 bases: TGTGCCAGTAGTAACAGGCGCACAGATACGCAGTATTTT.

The rearrangement uses TRBV27 and TRBJ1-6; no clear D. Per germline, CDR1 MNHEY and CDR2 SMNVEV (reference sequence). Trimming shortened V by 5 bases and J by 7 bases, and 9 bases separated the two germline ends. There are 13 residues in the CDR3. CDR3 in DNA: TGTGCCAGCAGTCCCTCTCTGAATTCACCCCTCCACTTT. It is translated as CASSPSLNSPLHF.

The chain links TRBV27 to TRBJ1-5; 8 bases align to TRBD1. The CDR3 is 13 amino acids. From germline, CDR1 is MNHEY and CDR2 SMNVEV (reference sequence). The V segment lost 5 bases and the J segment 5 bases; nucleotides outside the gene matches: 2. The CDR3 loop reads CASSPGQDQPQHF. CDR3 in DNA: TGTGCCAGCAGTCCGGGACAGGATCAGCCCCAGCATTTT.

The gene calls are TRBV27 and TRBJ2-2, with TRBD1 matching over 8 bases. J was trimmed by 6 bases and V by 3 bases; bases with no gene match: 0. CDR3 length equals 13 residues. In germline, CDR1 is MNHEY, CDR2 SMNVEV (reference sequence). This chain's CDR3 is CASSFRGPGELFF. The CDR3, as DNA: TGTGCCAGCAGTTTCAGGGGGCCCGGGGAGCTGTTTTTT.

The chain joins TRBV5-4 to TRBJ2-4; D not certain. Germline V gene data show CDR1 as SGHNT and CDR2 as YYREEE (reference sequence). This CDR3 comprises 13 residues. V gave up 0 bases and J gave up 4 bases, with 5 bases separating them. The CDR3 is CASSLGPKNIQYF. As DNA, the CDR3 is TGTGCCAGCAGCTTGGGGCCGAAAAACATTCAGTACTTC.

The chain employs TRBV27 and TRBJ1-2, with 8 bases that match TRBD1. Germline CDR1 and CDR2: MNHEY and SMNVEV (reference sequence). After removal of 6 bases from V and 2 bases from J, the junction contained 5 bases not matched to a gene. The CDR3 has 14 residues. CDR3 DNA: TGTGCCAGCAGCCAGGGGGCGGTGAACTATGGCTACACCTTC. It is translated as CASSQGAVNYGYTF.

This chain uses TRBV24-1 with TRBJ2-1; TRBD1 agrees at 8 bases. With 3 bases clipped from V and 16 bases from J, the junction kept 16 bases outside the gene matches. The CDR3 is made up of 15 amino acids. Germline-derived CDR1 and CDR2 are KGHDR and SFDVKD. CDR3 protein: CATSDLLLGQGGLFF. In nucleotides, the CDR3 is TGTGCCACCAGTGATCTCCTTCTAGGACAGGGTGGGCTTTTCTTC.

The V call is TRBV6-5, the J call TRBJ2-7; D is undetermined. This CDR3 has 13 residues. CDR1 and CDR2 from the germline V gene are MNHEY and SVGAGI. Trimming removed 8 bases from V and 4 bases from J, with 15 bases in between. CDR3 bases: TGTGCCAGCGGAACCGGGTCGTTTTACGAGCAGTACTTC. It yields the protein CASGTGSFYEQYF.

V and J are TRBV1 and TRBJ1-4; TRBD1, as called in the table, went unchecked against the DNA. TRBV1 is given as a pseudogene. The CDR3 spans 15 residues. CDR3 DNA: TGCACCAGCAGCCAATCAGGGGCCGGCAATGAAAAACTGTTTTTT. Translated: CTSSQSGAGNEKLFF.

This chain connects TRBV30 to TRBJ1-2; D call uncertain. Trimming removed 5 bases from V and 10 bases from J, with 17 bases in between. Germline V gene sequence: CDR1 GTSNPN, CDR2 SVGIG (reference sequence). CDR3 length: 12 amino acids. The CDR3 region has the DNA TGTGCCTGGGACAAGTCGTTGTCTGTCTACACCTTC. Protein product: CAWDKSLSVYTF. Based on the CDR3 plus reference TRBV30 and TRBJ1-2, the full variable domain is SQTIHQWPATLVQPVGSPLSLECTVEGTSNPNLYWYRQAAGRGLQLLFYSVGIGQISSEVPQNLSASRPQDRQFILSSKKLLLSDSGFYLCAWDKSLSVYTFGSGTRLTVV.

The chain employs TRBV7-8 and TRBJ1-5; D is perhaps TRBD1 (5 bases). The CDR3 extends over 13 amino acids. Germline loops: CDR1 SGHVS, CDR2 FQNEAQ. V lost 5 bases, J lost 11 bases, and 16 bases lay in between. In DNA, the CDR3 is TGTGCCAGCAGCCCCCAAGAAGGGGCAGCCCAGCATTTT. Translating it yields CASSPQEGAAQHF. Together with reference TRBV7-8 and TRBJ1-5, the CDR3 gives the full variable domain: GAGVSQSPRYKVAKRGQDVALRCDPISGHVSLFWYQQALGQGPEFLTYFQNEAQLDKSGLPSDRFFAERPEGSVSTLKIQRTQQEDSAVYLCASSPQEGAAQHFGDGTRLSIL.

The chain carries TRBV19 and TRBJ1-1; D gene uncertain. Between the trimmed V and J ends, which lost 4 bases and 0 bases, there was a span of 9 bases. Germline values: CDR1 LNHDA, CDR2 SQIVND (reference sequence). The CDR3 is 14 residues long. The CDR3 DNA reads as TGTGCCAGTAGTACGACGACACTGAACACTGAAGCTTTCTTT. As protein: CASSTTTLNTEAFF.

The genes are TRBV11-2 and TRBJ1-2; D unresolved. Per germline, CDR1 SGHAT and CDR2 FQNNGV. The CDR3 is 13 amino acids. V lost 6 bases and J 3 bases, leaving 11 bases between the germline ends. This CDR3 reads CASRRAPDYGYTF. The CDR3 DNA is TGTGCCAGCAGACGCGCCCCCGACTATGGCTACACCTTC.

The chain recombines TRBV5-1 with TRBJ2-7; TRBD1 matches 11 bases. Looked up from germline, CDR1 is SGHRS and CDR2 is YFSETQ. The CDR3 sequence is 14 residues long. V lost 3 bases to trimming and J lost 2 bases; unmatched junction nucleotides: 1. CDR3 nucleotide sequence: TGCGCCAGCAGCTGGGGACAGGGGGCCTACGAGCAGTACTTC. This encodes CASSWGQGAYEQYF.

The CDR3 loop is CASSLSGQPSYEQYF. DNA of the CDR3: TGCGCCAGCAGCTTATCGGGACAGCCCTCCTACGAGCAGTACTTC. The chain combines TRBV5-1 with TRBJ2-7; 7 nucleotides agree with TRBD1. V lost 2 bases and J lost 0; bases outside the gene matches: 5. Germline loops: CDR1 SGHRS, CDR2 YFSETQ. The CDR3 loop spans 15 amino acids. Combining the CDR3 with reference TRBV5-1 and TRBJ2-7 gives the whole variable domain KAGVTQTPRYLIKTRGQQVTLSCSPISGHRSVSWYQQTPGQGLQFLFEYFSETQRNKGNFPGRFSGRQFSNSRSEMNVSTLELGDSALYLCASSLSGQPSYEQYFGPGTRLTVT.

The chain has TRBV4-1 and TRBJ2-1; 12 bases map to TRBD2. V gave up 4 bases and J gave up 4 bases; unmatched junction bases: 8. The germline V gene has CDR1 MGHRA and CDR2 YSYEKL. This CDR3 contains 17 residues. Here the CDR3 DNA reads TGCGCCAGCAGCCCTCCCCCCGGGACTAGCGGGTACAATGAGCAGTTCTTC. Encoded protein: CASSPPPGTSGYNEQFF.

The V gene is TRBV4-3, the J gene TRBJ2-3, with D uncertain. The CDR3 covers 13 residues. Germline CDR1 LGHNA, CDR2 YSLEER. With 2 bases removed from V and 0 bases from J, the gap between germline ends came to 3 bases. The CDR3 DNA follows: TGCGCCAGCAGCCAACAGAGCACAGATACGCAGTATTTT. It encodes CASSQQSTDTQYF.

The rearrangement uses TRBV29-1 and TRBJ2-1, with 7 bases matching TRBD2. CDR1 is SQVTM, CDR2 ANQGSEA, per germline. The junction had 10 bases not matched to a gene; V was cut back by 0 bases and J by 2 bases. The length of the CDR3 is 17 residues. CDR3 DNA: TGCAGCGTTGAAGATCGGGGTACGGGAGGCGCCTACAATGAGCAGTTCTTC. It yields the protein CSVEDRGTGGAYNEQFF.

J is TRBJ2-3 and V is TRBV2; 8 bases are a match to TRBD1. The V and J ends lost 9 bases and 2 bases, in that order; junction bases with no gene match: 7. The germline V gene has CDR1 SNHLY and CDR2 FYNNEI. The CDR3 extends over 14 amino acids. The CDR3 DNA follows: TGTGCCAGTAACCCGGGACAGGTCACAGATACGCAGTATTTT. Translated, it gives CASNPGQVTDTQYF.